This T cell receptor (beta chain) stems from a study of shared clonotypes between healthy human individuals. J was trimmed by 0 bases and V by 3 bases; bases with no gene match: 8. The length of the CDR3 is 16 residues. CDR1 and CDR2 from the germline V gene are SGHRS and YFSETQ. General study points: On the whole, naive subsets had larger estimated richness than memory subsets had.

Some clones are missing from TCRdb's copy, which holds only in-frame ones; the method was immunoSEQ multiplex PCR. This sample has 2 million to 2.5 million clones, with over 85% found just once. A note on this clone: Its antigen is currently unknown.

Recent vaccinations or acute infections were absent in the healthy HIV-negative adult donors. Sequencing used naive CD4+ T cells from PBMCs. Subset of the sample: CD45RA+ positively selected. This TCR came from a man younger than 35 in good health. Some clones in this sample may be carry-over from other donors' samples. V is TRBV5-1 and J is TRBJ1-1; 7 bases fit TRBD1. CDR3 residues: CASSWGDRGMNTEAFF. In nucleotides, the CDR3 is TGCGCCAGCAGCTGGGGGGACAGAGGTATGAACACTGAAGCTTTCTTT.